This TCR beta chain was documented in a study of blood T cells in healthy people across ages. The table lists this clonotype with many counts. Its target is not known. V was trimmed by 8 bases and J by 0 bases, leaving 8 bases between them. Per the germline V gene, CDR1 is SGHVS and CDR2 is FNYEAQ. This CDR3 is 14 amino acids long. The study's findings and limits: In older individuals, TCR beta diversity per million T cells was lower, falling roughly linearly with age.

Using a J-beta primer mix together with a sample-barcoded 5' primer, a second PCR was run for roughly 7 to 11 cycles. The template-switch adaptor was a 5' adaptor with 12 random nucleotides. It tagged each cDNA molecule. TCRdb reprocessed the 5' RACE reads via MiXCR and lists one record per CDR3 protein. Of 550,000 to 750,000 distinct CDR3 sequences detected, about 21% appear once; the ten largest clones hold 3.5% to 4%. The TCR comes from a man between 65 and 80 years old in good health. The sample consisted of blood. The chain links TRBV7-6 to TRBJ2-6; D is unclear. The CDR3 spells CASSEFSGANVLTF. DNA of the CDR3: TGTGCCAGCTCGGAGTTCTCTGGGGCCAACGTCCTGACTTTC. Full variable domain (outside the CDR3, taken from reference TRBV7-6 and TRBJ2-6): GAGVSQSPRYKVTKRGQDVALRCDPISGHVSLYWYRQALGQGPEFLTYFNYEAQQDKSGLPNDRFSAERPEGSISTLTIQRTEQRDSAMYRCASSEFSGANVLTFGAGSRLTVL.